Listed here is a single TCR beta chain. In the same sample, other DNA sequences code for this CDR3. This specimen comes from a study of OX40 agonist ivuxolimab in advanced cancers. Study-wide context: Participants, 65% to 85% male, averaged approximately 65 years of age, ranging from 23 to 79.

TCRdb's copy holds only in-frame clones and misses some; the assay was immunoSEQ multiplex PCR. This sample yields tens of thousands of clones, of which roughly 78% are seen a single time; about 5% belongs to the top ten. Here the sequenced sample was CD4+ or CD8+ T cells sorted from blood, taken in a trial of the OX40 agonist ivuxolimab. The TCR was taken from an adult with an advanced solid tumor such as melanoma, head and neck, liver or kidney cancer.

The CDR3 DNA follows: TGCGCCAGCAGCCATGATTCGGGGGGAAACACCATATATTTT. Protein product: CASSHDSGGNTIYF. This sequence joins TRBV4-3 and TRBJ1-3, with D unresolved. Looked up from germline, CDR1 is LGHNA and CDR2 is YSLEER. The CDR3 is made up of 14 amino acids. V gave up 3 bases and J gave up 4 bases, with 10 bases separating them.